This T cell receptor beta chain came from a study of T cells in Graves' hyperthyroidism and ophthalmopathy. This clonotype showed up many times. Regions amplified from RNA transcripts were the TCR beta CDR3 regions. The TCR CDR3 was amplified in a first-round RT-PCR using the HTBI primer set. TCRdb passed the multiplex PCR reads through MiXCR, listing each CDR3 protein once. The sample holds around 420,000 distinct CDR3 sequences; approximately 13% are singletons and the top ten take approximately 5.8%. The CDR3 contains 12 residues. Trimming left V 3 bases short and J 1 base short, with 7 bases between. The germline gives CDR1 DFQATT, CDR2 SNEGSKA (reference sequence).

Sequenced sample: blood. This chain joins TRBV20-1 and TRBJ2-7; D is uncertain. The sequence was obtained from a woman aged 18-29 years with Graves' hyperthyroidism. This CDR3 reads CSASLDSYEQYF. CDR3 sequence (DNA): TGCAGTGCTAGTCTGGATTCCTACGAGCAGTACTTC.